The clone carrying this T cell receptor (beta chain) appeared a single time. Its target is not known. A much larger clone is a single base away; this may be a read error. This sample's TCRbeta library carried unique molecular identifier barcodes. TCRdb called the PCR reads again in MiXCR, with one record for every CDR3 protein. The data show 440,000 or so distinct CDR3 sequences, about 45% seen once. CDR1 SGHKS and CDR2 YYEKEE come from the germline V gene (reference sequence). V was pared by 2 bases and J by 4 bases, with 12 bases between. The CDR3 runs to 15 residues. These data belong to a study of T-cell reconstitution after alpha-beta-depleted transplantation in children. General study findings and limits: Reported findings indicate that, about two months after transplant, alpha-beta T cells came from several hundred expanded clones, which were derived from non-depleted graft cells. There were some patients whose high TCRbeta diversity at day 60 came from surviving recipient T cells and thymic progenitors.

The sequenced sample was PBMCs, obtained before TCRalphabeta/CD19-depleted stem cell transplant. The genes are TRBV5-5 and TRBJ2-2; perhaps TRBD2 as D (6 bases). This clonotype originated in a girl under 10 years old with aplastic anemia, due to receive a stem cell transplant. For the CDR3, the DNA is TGTGCCAGCAGCTTCGTCGGGGGTGGCACCGGGGAGCTGTTTTTT. It yields the protein CASSFVGGGTGELFF.